A single sample is the source of the 27 T cell receptor beta chains below, sequenced in a study of shared clonotypes between healthy human individuals. Repertoires were generated with immunoSEQ multiplex PCR, while TCRdb's copy carries only in-frame clones and drops some. The sample includes over a million clones, more than 75% of them seen just once. The specimen sequenced was memory CD4+ T cells from PBMCs. Subset of the sample: CD45RA-negative fraction. These receptor sequences come from a young man in good health. Some clones in this sample may be carry-over from other donors' samples.

Comments on this clone: A read error may produce the germline difference seen at one junction end. As DNA, the CDR3 is TGTGCCAGCGGTGAGGGACTTTTAAACACCGGGGAGCTGTTTTTT. Residues: CASGEGLLNTGELFF. This chain links TRBV2 with TRBJ2-2, with D perhaps TRBD2 (6 bases). Germline CDR1 reads SNHLY; CDR2 reads FYNNEI. The CDR3 runs to 15 residues.

This chain uses TRBV6-5 with TRBJ1-1; D possibly corresponds to TRBD1 (5 bases). V was cut by 0 bases and J by 3 bases, with 8 bases left in between. CDR3 length: 14 amino acids. Germline CDR1 and CDR2: MNHEY and SVGAGI. The CDR3 sequence: CASSYSIRDTEAFF. The CDR3 bases are TGTGCCAGCAGTTACTCGATCAGGGACACTGAAGCTTTCTTT.

This clone has a count of ten or more. Other DNA variants within this sample encode the same CDR3. V usage is TRBV4-1 and J usage is TRBJ2-1; D remains ambiguous. The CDR3 spans 13 residues. Between the trimmed V and J ends, which lost 2 bases and 8 bases, there was a span of 10 bases. Looked up from germline, CDR1 is MGHRA and CDR2 is YSYEKL. The DNA for the CDR3 is TGCGCCAGCAGCCAACGTTCTGGGGATGAGCAGTTCTTC. It yields the protein CASSQRSGDEQFF.

This clone was observed once. This chain connects TRBV5-1 to TRBJ2-5, with 9 bases that match TRBD1. The V gene's germline CDR1 is SGHRS and CDR2 YFSETQ. The J segment lost 2 bases and the V segment lost 0 bases, leaving 5 bases of the junction unmatched. This CDR3 is 16 amino acids long. The CDR3 bases are TGCGCCAGCAGCTTGGTGGGACAGGGTGGGCAAGAGACCCAGTACTTC. As protein: CASSLVGQGGQETQYF. The full variable domain, in which reference TRBV5-1 and TRBJ2-5 provide the parts outside the CDR3, is KAGVTQTPRYLIKTRGQQVTLSCSPISGHRSVSWYQQTPGQGLQFLFEYFSETQRNKGNFPGRFSGRQFSNSRSEMNVSTLELGDSALYLCASSLVGQGGQETQYFGPGTRLLVL.

This clone appeared once. The J gene is TRBJ2-3, the V gene TRBV7-8, with TRBD2 matching 10 bases. The V gene's germline CDR1 is SGHVS and CDR2 FQNEAQ. The ends lost 0 bases at V and 3 bases at J; junction bases unmatched: 6. This CDR3 is 17 amino acids long. Here the CDR3 reads CASSLAPSGSRTDTQYF. In nucleotides, the CDR3 is TGTGCCAGCAGCTTAGCCCCTAGCGGGAGTCGGACAGATACGCAGTATTTT.

The rearrangement joins TRBV21-1 to TRBJ2-7; the D call of TRBD1 is as the table states it, not checked on the DNA. TRBV21-1 is deemed a pseudogene. This CDR3 is built from 15 residues. CDR3 DNA: TGTGCCAGCAGCAACCCGGGAAGGGGGCGGGACGAGCAGTACTTC. Translation gives CASSNPGRGRDEQYF.

This chain uses TRBV18 with TRBJ1-1; possible D gene TRBD1, 5 bases. V lost 0 bases to trimming and J lost 5 bases, with 7 bases between them. Germline loops: CDR1 KGHSH, CDR2 LQKENI. CDR3 size: 13 residues. The CDR3 region is CASSPPYRTEAFF. The CDR3 nucleotides are TGTGCCAGCTCACCACCGTACAGGACTGAAGCTTTCTTT. The variable domain in full, completed from reference TRBV18 and TRBJ1-1, reads NAGVMQNPRHLVRRRGQEARLRCSPMKGHSHVYWYRQLPEEGLKFMVYLQKENIIDESGMPKERFSAEFPKEGPSILRIQQVVRGDSAAYFCASSPPYRTEAFFGQGTRLTVV.

The chain employs TRBV5-1 and TRBJ2-5; 7 nucleotides line up with TRBD1. There are 13 residues in the CDR3. V lost 7 bases, J lost 2 bases, and 5 bases stayed unmatched. Germline-derived CDR1 and CDR2 are SGHRS and YFSETQ. Written as DNA, the CDR3 is TGCGCCAGCGGAAGGGGGCAGCAAGAGACCCAGTACTTC. Translated, it gives CASGRGQQETQYF.

The rearrangement joins TRBV18 to TRBJ2-3; D possibly corresponds to TRBD1 (6 bases). V dropped 3 bases and J dropped 4 bases, with 8 bases sitting between them. The CDR3 is 13 amino acids. CDR1 and CDR2 from the germline V gene are KGHSH and LQKENI. DNA for the CDR3: TGTGCCAGCTCACCGCGACAGGCAGATACGCAGTATTTT. Translating it yields CASSPRQADTQYF.

J is TRBJ2-2 and V is TRBV28; 8 positions agree with TRBD1. The germline V gene encodes CDR1 MDHEN and CDR2 SYDVKM. V lost 10 bases and J lost 5; bases outside the gene matches: 9. The CDR3 spans 14 residues. CDR3 DNA sequence: TGTGCCACCGAAACAGGGGGACGGACCGGGGAGCTGTTTTTT. Encoded protein: CATETGGRTGELFF.

This clone was seen more than once but under ten times. This chain links TRBV2 with TRBJ2-3, with 8 nucleotides matching TRBD2. Germline loops: CDR1 SNHLY, CDR2 FYNNEI. V lost 3 bases, J lost 0 bases, and 2 bases stayed unmatched. The CDR3 loop spans 15 amino acids. CDR3 coding DNA: TGTGCCAGCAGTGAGAGCGGGGGTAGCACAGATACGCAGTATTTT. Its protein is CASSESGGSTDTQYF.

This chain links TRBV7-8 with TRBJ2-1, with a weak D call TRBD2 (5 bases). Germline V gene lookup returns CDR1 SGHVS and CDR2 FQNEAQ. CDR3 size: 15 residues. Deletions cut 1 base from V and 4 bases from J, with 11 bases between. The CDR3 region has the DNA TGTGCCAGCAGCTTAGGAACGGGATTTTACAATGAGCAGTTCTTC. Its protein is CASSLGTGFYNEQFF.

This chain links TRBV27 with TRBJ1-3; no firm D call. The germline V and J ends were trimmed by 8 bases and 3 bases, with 5 bases remaining between them. The CDR3 sequence is 11 residues long. CDR1 and CDR2 (germline): MNHEY, SMNVEV (reference sequence). The CDR3 region is CASRGGNTIYF. The CDR3 DNA sequence: TGTGCCAGCCGGGGTGGAAACACCATATATTTT.

With regard to this clone: The DNA is omitted, as the CDR3 cannot be located on it reliably, and the CDR3 follows TCRdb's listing. The V gene is TRBV12-1, the J gene TRBJ2-7; the D call in the table, TRBD2, was not verified against the DNA. TRBV12-1 is a documented pseudogene. The CDR3 adds up to 15 amino acids, both ends counted. CDR3 residues: CARRGWGEGSYEQYF.

This chain connects TRBV29-1 to TRBJ2-1; D is ambiguous. Trimming took off 7 bases at V and 6 bases at J, with 16 bases between the two ends. The CDR3 is 13 residues long. The germline V gene has CDR1 SQVTM and CDR2 ANQGSEA. The CDR3 DNA is TGCAGCGCCGACCGTCAGTTTGGCAATGAGCAGTTCTTC. Translation gives CSADRQFGNEQFF.

The chain carries TRBV7-6 and TRBJ2-7; D unresolved. Trimming removed 5 bases from V and 0 bases from J, with 11 bases in between. From germline, CDR1 is SGHVS and CDR2 FNYEAQ. CDR3 size: 14 residues. CDR3 sequence (DNA): TGTGCCAGCAGCCCCCTCGTGGCCTCCTACGAGCAGTACTTC. As protein: CASSPLVASYEQYF.

The V call is TRBV2, the J call TRBJ2-5, with 8 bases that match TRBD2. Trimming took 4 bases from V and 5 from J; bases not matched to a gene: 6. CDR1 is SNHLY, CDR2 FYNNEI, per germline. CDR3 length equals 14 residues. Here the CDR3 DNA reads TGTGCCAGCAGTGGACTCGGGGGGGCTGAGACCCAGTACTTC. Protein sequence: CASSGLGGAETQYF.

This clone was found a few times. The chain recombines TRBV15 with TRBJ1-1; no clear D. V shed 0 bases and J shed 0 bases, with 5 bases lying between them. This CDR3 spans 14 amino acids. The germline CDR1 and CDR2 sequences are LNHNV and YYDKDF (reference sequence). CDR3 nucleotides: TGTGCCACCAGCAGAGACAGGCTGAACACTGAAGCTTTCTTT. It codes for CATSRDRLNTEAFF.

This clone was seen more than once but under ten times. The chain couples TRBV30 to TRBJ1-1, with D maybe TRBD1 (5 bases). Germline lookup yields CDR1 GTSNPN and CDR2 SVGIG (reference sequence). V shed 2 bases and J shed 5 bases, with 15 bases lying between them. This CDR3 is 14 amino acids long. The CDR3 bases are TGTGCCTGGAGTAAGGAGGGGTGGAGAACTGAAGCTTTCTTT. It translates to CAWSKEGWRTEAFF. The entire variable domain, with the rest obtained from reference TRBV30 and TRBJ1-1, is as follows: SQTIHQWPATLVQPVGSPLSLECTVEGTSNPNLYWYRQAAGRGLQLLFYSVGIGQISSEVPQNLSASRPQDRQFILSSKKLLLSDSGFYLCAWSKEGWRTEAFFGQGTRLTVV.

J is TRBJ2-7 and V is TRBV4-1; 7 nucleotides line up with TRBD1. Trimming at V came to 3 bases and at J to 2 bases, leaving 7 bases not matched to a gene. The germline V gene has CDR1 MGHRA and CDR2 YSYEKL. There are 15 residues in the CDR3. The CDR3 DNA reads as TGCGCCAGCAGCCAGCGACAGGGAATGACCTACGAGCAGTACTTC. This translates into CASSQRQGMTYEQYF.

The J gene is TRBJ2-7, the V gene TRBV6-6; D call uncertain. This CDR3 is 12 amino acids long. Trimming pared 5 bases from V and 5 bases from J, leaving 10 bases between. The germline gives CDR1 MNHNY, CDR2 SVGAGI (reference sequence). The CDR3 DNA follows: TGTGCCAGCAGTCCGCAGCCCAACGAGCAGTACTTC. This translates into CASSPQPNEQYF.

This sequence joins TRBV2 and TRBJ2-3, with D possibly TRBD1 on 6 matching bases. Germline V lookup: CDR1 SNHLY, CDR2 FYNNEI. V was cut by 4 bases and J by 3 bases, with 11 bases left in between. This CDR3 spans 14 amino acids. The CDR3 spells CASSATTGTDTQYF. DNA for the CDR3: TGTGCCAGCAGTGCAACCACAGGGACAGATACGCAGTATTTT.

The chain couples TRBV5-4 to TRBJ2-7; 13 bases are shared with TRBD2. V dropped 3 bases and J dropped 4; count of bases not matched to a gene: 7. Per germline, CDR1 SGHNT and CDR2 YYREEE (reference sequence). The CDR3 length is 16 residues. CDR3 amino acids: CASSWATSGRQYEQYF. The CDR3 region has the DNA TGTGCCAGCAGCTGGGCGACTAGCGGGAGGCAATACGAGCAGTACTTC. The full variable domain, rest sourced from reference TRBV5-4 and TRBJ2-7, is ETGVTQSPTHLIKTRGQQVTLRCSSQSGHNTVSWYQQALGQGPQFIFQYYREEENGRGNFPPRFSGLQFPNYSSELNVNALELDDSALYLCASSWATSGRQYEQYFGPGTRLTVT.

A single count supports this clone. One end of the junction is discordant with germline, which a read error may explain. The CDR3 DNA reads TGTGCCAGCAGCTTAGCGTCTTGGGGAACTGAGCCGTTCTTC. Translating gives CASSLASWGTEPFF. The chain combines TRBV7-9 with TRBJ2-1, with no clear D. Germline V gene sequence: CDR1 SEHNR, CDR2 FQNEAQ (reference sequence). This CDR3 is 14 amino acids long.

The genes are TRBV18 and TRBJ2-1; TRBD2 is a possible D gene (5 bases). The CDR3 runs 16 residues. Looked up from germline, CDR1 is KGHSH and CDR2 is LQKENI. Trimming removed 2 bases from V and 5 bases from J, with 16 bases in between. DNA of the CDR3: TGTGCCAGCTCACCAGCTAGTACTAGAGGGCACAATGAGCAGTTCTTC. Its protein product is CASSPASTRGHNEQFF.

The chain joins TRBV27 to TRBJ1-2, with TRBD1 as a possible D gene (5 bases). The germline V gene encodes CDR1 MNHEY and CDR2 SMNVEV (reference sequence). This CDR3 region has 15 residues. V was clipped by 5 bases and J by 0 bases, with 13 bases between them. CDR3 region: CASSEAGTANYGYTF. In nucleotides, the CDR3 is TGTGCCAGCAGTGAGGCAGGGACTGCTAACTATGGCTACACCTTC.

About this clone itself: The same CDR3 also results from other DNA sequences found in this sample. The CDR3 sequence is CASSSRTEAFF. The DNA for the CDR3 is TGTGCCAGCAGCTCCAGGACTGAAGCTTTCTTT. The J gene is TRBJ1-1, the V gene TRBV6-6, with D uncertain. There are 11 residues in the CDR3. V was trimmed by 6 bases and J by 5 bases, leaving 7 bases between them. Germline V gives CDR1 MNHNY, CDR2 SVGAGI (reference sequence).